What follows are 20 T cell receptor beta chains derived from one specimen sequenced in a study of CD8 T cells in ankylosing spondylitis. MiXCR, applied by TCRdb to the 5' RACE reads, yields one record per CDR3 protein. The sample records 270,000 or so distinct CDR3 sequences, 15% to 20% being singletons. The sample taken for sequencing was blood, either unsorted or a sorted T cell fraction (not recorded which). Every receptor here comes from a male donor with ankylosing spondylitis or in good health (not recorded which).

This clonotype was detected only a few times. The chain uses TRBV7-2 and TRBJ2-7; D might be TRBD2 (6 bases). The CDR3 covers 16 residues. CDR1 SGHTA and CDR2 FQGNSA come from the germline V gene. V lost 7 bases to trimming and J lost 7 bases, with 26 bases between them. In DNA, the CDR3 is TGTGCCAGCACCGATAATCCGGGACTTCCCATGTTAGAGCAGTACTTC. Its protein is CASTDNPGLPMLEQYF.

CDR3 sequence (DNA): TGTGCCAGCAGCGAACTTGCGGCTAGCGCGTACAATGAGCAGTTCTTC. Translating it yields CASSELAASAYNEQFF. The chain recombines TRBV9 with TRBJ2-1; possibly TRBD2 for D (6 bases). CDR3 size: 16 residues. V lost 3 bases, J lost 4 bases, and 17 bases lay in between. Per the germline V gene, CDR1 is SGDLS and CDR2 is YYNGEE.

The sample holds many counts of this clonotype. V is TRBV5-5 and J is TRBJ2-3; no clear D. CDR3 length equals 15 residues. V lost 1 base and J 0 bases, leaving 9 bases between the germline ends. Germline lookup yields CDR1 SGHKS and CDR2 YYEKEE (reference sequence). The CDR3 region is CASSLSLASTDTQYF. The CDR3 DNA reads as TGTGCCAGCAGCTTGTCTCTCGCGAGCACAGATACGCAGTATTTT.

The chain combines TRBV12-3 or TRBV12-4 with TRBJ2-3, with no clear D. The CDR3 runs to 13 residues. V was clipped by 6 bases and J by 2 bases, with 9 bases between them. The CDR3, as DNA: TGTGCCAGCAGCCCGCGGAACACAGATACGCAGTATTTT. Encoded protein: CASSPRNTDTQYF.

The chain joins TRBV20-1 to TRBJ1-6; D is ambiguous. CDR1 is DFQATT and CDR2 is SNEGSKA in the germline V gene (reference sequence). This CDR3 has 13 amino acids. The V and J ends lost 2 bases and 9 bases respectively, with 11 bases between them. The CDR3 protein is CSARPLESSPLHF. CDR3 nucleotide sequence: TGCAGTGCTAGACCCCTTGAGTCTTCACCCCTCCACTTT.

V usage is TRBV12-3 or TRBV12-4 and J usage is TRBJ1-1, with 9 bases fitting TRBD1. The CDR3 runs 11 residues. V was clipped by 6 bases and J by 7 bases; unmatched bases: 0. CDR3 amino acids: CASRDRGEAFF. The CDR3 nucleotides read TGTGCCAGCAGGGACAGGGGTGAAGCTTTCTTT.

In its sample, this clonotype was seen a few times. The chain carries TRBV20-1 and TRBJ2-1; the match to TRBD2 covers 9 bases. Trimming cost V 6 bases and J 5 bases; bases outside gene matches: 5. In germline, CDR1 is DFQATT, CDR2 SNEGSKA (reference sequence). The CDR3 length is 13 residues. This CDR3 reads CSASSGSDNEQFF. Here the CDR3 DNA reads TGCAGTGCCAGTAGCGGGAGTGACAATGAGCAGTTCTTC.

For the CDR3, the DNA is TGTGCCAGCAGGATAGCGGGAGCTCGGAATGAGCAGTTCTTC. It yields the protein CASRIAGARNEQFF. The chain combines TRBV12-3 or TRBV12-4 with TRBJ2-1; 9 nucleotides align to TRBD2. V lost 6 bases and J lost 7; bases outside the gene matches: 7. The CDR3 covers 14 residues.

The J gene is TRBJ2-1, the V gene TRBV7-9, with TRBD2 matching over 8 bases. Germline V CDR1 and CDR2: SEHNR, FQNEAQ (reference sequence). There are 15 residues in the CDR3. V dropped 7 bases and J dropped 2; count of bases not matched to a gene: 7. CDR3 in amino acids: CASNQAGGPYNEQFF. In nucleotides, the CDR3 is TGTGCCAGCAATCAGGCGGGAGGACCCTACAATGAGCAGTTCTTC.

This clonotype occurred many times. This sequence joins TRBV5-5 and TRBJ1-2; D gene unclear. The CDR3 sequence is 15 residues long. V lost 2 bases and J 7 bases, leaving 18 bases between the germline ends. CDR1 is SGHKS, CDR2 YYEKEE, per germline (reference sequence). As DNA, the CDR3 is TGTGCCAGCAGCTTTTTTCTGGGAGGAGGTTTTGGCTACACCTTC. Protein: CASSFFLGGGFGYTF.

This chain connects TRBV4-1 to TRBJ2-7; unclear D gene. Germline V CDR1 and CDR2: MGHRA, YSYEKL. The CDR3 is made up of 15 amino acids. The V end was cut by 2 bases, the J end by 2 bases, with 13 bases between. CDR3 in amino acids: CASSQLQGGPYEQYF. CDR3 DNA: TGCGCCAGCAGCCAACTTCAAGGCGGTCCCTACGAGCAGTACTTC.

This clonotype was seen more than once but under ten times. The chain is built from TRBV6-1 and TRBJ2-7, with D possibly matching TRBD1 (5 bases). CDR1 is MNHNS, CDR2 SASEGT, per germline. This CDR3 comprises 15 residues. Trimming stripped 1 base from V and 0 bases from J, with 10 bases between. This chain's CDR3 is CASSEDRFSSYEQYF. The CDR3 coding sequence is TGTGCCAGCAGTGAAGACAGGTTCAGCTCCTACGAGCAGTACTTC.

This clonotype was counted between two and nine times. J is TRBJ2-7 and V is TRBV28; TRBD1 might be the D (6 bases). V dropped 6 bases and J dropped 3 bases, with 12 bases sitting between them. The CDR3 extends over 13 amino acids. Germline loops: CDR1 MDHEN, CDR2 SYDVKM. The CDR3: CASRGTSYYEQYF. CDR3 bases: TGTGCCAGCAGGGGGACATCTTACTACGAGCAGTACTTC.

The CDR3 bases are TGCGCCAGCAGCCAAGATATTGGGCAGGGTTCCTACGAGCAGTACTTC. It codes for CASSQDIGQGSYEQYF. The chain links TRBV4-1 to TRBJ2-7, with D perhaps matching TRBD1 (5 bases). CDR1 is MGHRA and CDR2 is YSYEKL in the germline V gene. Trimming shortened V by 0 bases and J by 1 base, and 13 bases separated the two germline ends. The CDR3 is made up of 16 amino acids.

This clonotype has a handful of counts. This chain joins TRBV14 and TRBJ2-3; D unclear. Germline V gene sequence: CDR1 SGHDN, CDR2 FVKESK. The germline V and J ends were trimmed by 2 bases and 6 bases, with 9 bases remaining between them. The CDR3 has 13 residues. CDR3 coding DNA: TGTGCCAGCAGCCAATGGATGGGGGATACGCAGTATTTT. Translated, it gives CASSQWMGDTQYF.

V and J are TRBV10-3 and TRBJ1-5; D remains unclear. Trimming stripped 4 bases from V and 3 bases from J, with 10 bases between. The CDR3 spans 14 residues. Looked up from germline, CDR1 is ENHRY and CDR2 is SYGVKD. This CDR3 reads CAISGRENNQPQHF. CDR3 in DNA: TGTGCCATCAGTGGACGGGAAAACAATCAGCCCCAGCATTTT.

This clonotype turned up a few times. CDR3: CASSQSGALVYF. As DNA, the CDR3 is TGTGCCAGCAGTCAATCCGGGGCCCTCGTATACTTC. The J gene is TRBJ2-4, the V gene TRBV12-3 or TRBV12-4; either TRBD1 or TRBD2 may fit D (5 bases each). V dropped 5 bases and J dropped 16 bases, with 18 bases sitting between them. This CDR3 is built from 12 residues.

This clonotype was detected many times. The genes are TRBV4-2 and TRBJ2-5; D gene uncertain. CDR1 is LGHNA, CDR2 YNFKEQ, per germline. CDR3 size: 13 residues. Trimming left V 2 bases short and J 2 bases short, with 6 bases between. In nucleotides, the CDR3 is TGTGCCAGCAGCCAATATCGACAAGAGACCCAGTACTTC. Protein product: CASSQYRQETQYF.

This clonotype has only a few counts. The chain couples TRBV6-2 or TRBV6-3 to TRBJ1-4; TRBD1 aligns across 12 bases. The V and J ends lost 8 bases and 8 bases, in that order; junction bases with no gene match: 9. The CDR3 has 15 residues. Germline-derived CDR1 and CDR2 are MNHEY and SVGEGT. The CDR3 nucleotides read TGTGCCAGCGCGATGCCGGGACAGGGGGCGGAAAAACTGTTTTTT. Protein: CASAMPGQGAEKLFF.

The chain combines TRBV5-1 with TRBJ2-7; 7 bases align to TRBD1. Germline CDR1 and CDR2: SGHRS and YFSETQ. V shed 4 bases and J 3 bases; nucleotides not matched to a gene: 7. This CDR3 is 14 amino acids long. The CDR3 nucleotides are TGCGCCAGCAGCCCCGGACAGGAGAACTACGAGCAGTACTTC. It encodes CASSPGQENYEQYF.